These T cell receptor beta chains were read from a single sample in a study of T cell repertoires in cytomegalovirus infection. Each CDR3 protein gets one entry after TCRdb re-called the reads with MiXCR. The sample includes 65,000 to 90,000 distinct CDR3 sequences, under 4.5% of them seen just once. The sequenced sample consisted of PBMCs. The receptor source for this set is a human donor in good health (CMV status not recorded). Some clones in this sample may be carry-over from other donors' samples. CDR3s include the opening cysteine and the closing phenylalanine or tryptophan. Fields, in order: CDR3 DNA, CDR3 protein, clone size, V gene, D gene, J gene. The D gene is left open where the match is weak. Clone sizes are given selectively: once, few, many, or a class where the clone is expanded.

DNA: TGTGCCAGCGCAAGGGCAGATATAAGGTCTAGTTCACCCCTCCACTTT
CDR3: CASARADIRSSSPLHF
size: NA
V: TRBV7-2
D: NA
J: TRBJ1-6

DNA: TGTGCCAGTAGTACGACAGGGTTGGATACGCAGTATTTT
CDR3: CASSTTGLDTQYF
size: many
V: TRBV19
D: TRBD1
J: TRBJ2-3

DNA: TGTGCCAGCAGCCGCATCGACAATTACAATGAGCAGTTCTTC
CDR3: CASSRIDNYNEQFF
size: many
V: TRBV11-1
D: NA
J: TRBJ2-1

DNA: TGTGCCAGCAGCCCCAGAGGGCTAATCGGCAATCAGCCCCAGCATTTT
CDR3: CASSPRGLIGNQPQHF
size: many
V: TRBV7-2
D: NA
J: TRBJ1-5

DNA: TGTGCCAGCAAGGTCGGGGCAACTAATGAAAAACTGTTTTTT
CDR3: CASKVGATNEKLFF
size: many
V: TRBV2
D: NA
J: TRBJ1-4

DNA: TGTGCCAGCAGATCTGGGACGGACTACGAGCAGTACTTC
CDR3: CASRSGTDYEQYF
size: few
V: TRBV7-8
D: NA
J: TRBJ2-7

DNA: TGTGCCAGCAGCTCACAGATACTCACAGATACGCAGTATTTT
CDR3: CASSSQILTDTQYF
size: many
V: TRBV7-8
D: NA
J: TRBJ2-3

DNA: TGTGCCAGCAGTCCGATGCCGGGTTATCCCTCCGAGCAGTACTTC
CDR3: CASSPMPGYPSEQYF
size: many
V: TRBV12-3/TRBV12-4
D: NA
J: TRBJ2-7

DNA: TGTGCCAGCTCGCCGGGGGTGGGTCAGCCCCAGCATTTT
CDR3: CASSPGVGQPQHF
size: many
V: TRBV7-8
D: NA
J: TRBJ1-5

DNA: TGTGCCAGCAGTCACCAAGGGACAGGGGGCGTGAAGACCCAGTACTTC
CDR3: CASSHQGTGGVKTQYF
size: many
V: TRBV28
D: TRBD1
J: TRBJ2-5

DNA: TGTGCCAGCAGCTTAGAAGGGAGGGTCGGGGAGCTGTTTTTT
CDR3: CASSLEGRVGELFF
size: many
V: TRBV7-2
D: TRBD2
J: TRBJ2-2

DNA: TGTGCCAGCAGCAAATGGGGACAGGCGGCAACTAATGAAAAACTGTTTTTT
CDR3: CASSKWGQAATNEKLFF
size: many
V: TRBV7-2
D: TRBD1
J: TRBJ1-4

DNA: TGTGCCAGCAGCCCTCGCAGCATCACTGAAGCTTTCTTT
CDR3: CASSPRSITEAFF
size: many
V: TRBV11-1
D: NA
J: TRBJ1-1

DNA: TGTGCCAGCAGAGAGACTAGCGGGAGGGCCCACAATGAGCAGTTCTTC
CDR3: CASRETSGRAHNEQFF
size: many
V: TRBV6-5
D: TRBD2
J: TRBJ2-1

DNA: TGTGCCAGCAGCCCGTCGGGGGGCAGGTCAGATACGCAGTATTTT
CDR3: CASSPSGGRSDTQYF
size: many
V: TRBV11-1
D: NA
J: TRBJ2-3

DNA: TGTGCCACCAAGGAACAGCCTAATAATTCACCCCTCCACTTT
CDR3: CATKEQPNNSPLHF
size: many
V: TRBV6-8
D: NA
J: TRBJ1-6

DNA: TGTGCCAGCAGCTTAGGATCACAGGTGATGAACACTGAAGCTTTCTTT
CDR3: CASSLGSQVMNTEAFF
size: many
V: TRBV7-2
D: NA
J: TRBJ1-1

DNA: TGTGCCAGCAGCTGGAAGACAGCGGGGTCACCCCTCCACTTT
CDR3: CASSWKTAGSPLHF
size: many
V: TRBV7-2
D: NA
J: TRBJ1-6

DNA: TGTGCCAGCTCACCGACAGGGAACGGGGCCAACGTCCTGACTTTC
CDR3: CASSPTGNGANVLTF
size: few
V: TRBV18
D: TRBD1
J: TRBJ2-6

DNA: TGTGCCAGCAGCCCCCAGGGGCTGGGGAATGAGCAGTTCTTC
CDR3: CASSPQGLGNEQFF
size: many
V: TRBV7-2
D: NA
J: TRBJ2-1

DNA: TGTGCCAGCAGTTGGGCCGGGACGAAAGAGACCCAGTACTTC
CDR3: CASSWAGTKETQYF
size: many
V: TRBV6-2/TRBV6-3
D: NA
J: TRBJ2-5

DNA: TGTGCCAGTAGGTCCGCCAGGGAGAACACTGAAGCTTTCTTT
CDR3: CASRSARENTEAFF
size: many
V: TRBV19
D: NA
J: TRBJ1-1

DNA: TGTGCCAGCAGCGTAGCTATGACTAGCGGGGTGTCAGTAAATGAGCAGTTCTTC
CDR3: CASSVAMTSGVSVNEQFF
size: many
V: TRBV9
D: TRBD2
J: TRBJ2-1

DNA: TGTCCCGCAGTCCAACGCCACGAGCAGTACTTC
CDR3: CPAVQRHEQYF
size: NA
V: TRBV19
D: NA
J: TRBJ2-7

DNA: TGTGCCAGCAGGGCCGATTCAGGGCACGGGGGGGAGCTGTTTTTT
CDR3: CASRADSGHGGELFF
size: many
V: TRBV6-5
D: NA
J: TRBJ2-2

DNA: TGTGCCAGCAGCCCCCGGACAGGGTCCTTC
CDR3: CASSPRTGSF
size: few
V: TRBV7-4
D: TRBD1
J: TRBJ2-7

DNA: TGTGCCAGCAGCTTAGCGCTAACAGCCCTTCGTGAGTTCTTC
CDR3: CASSLALTALREFF
size: few
V: TRBV7-8
D: NA
J: TRBJ2-1

DNA: TGTGCCAGCAGCTTAGGGCGGTTCACAGATACGCAGTATTTT
CDR3: CASSLGRFTDTQYF
size: many
V: TRBV5-6
D: NA
J: TRBJ2-3

DNA: TGTGCCAGCAGCGCCCCCGGGACAGGGGGCTTAGTGACGCAGTATTTT
CDR3: CASSAPGTGGLVTQYF
size: many
V: TRBV9
D: TRBD1
J: TRBJ2-3